This T cell receptor (beta chain) was profiled in a study of T cell repertoires in cytomegalovirus infection. Study-level background: It can be stated that public TCR beta signatures indicated CMV infection as well as a matching HLA type.

TCRdb reprocessed the reads with MiXCR, giving one entry per CDR3 protein. This sample yields about 530,000 distinct CDR3 sequences, of which approximately 25% are seen a single time; roughly 13% belongs to the top ten. The CDR3 totals 13 residues. Germline V lookup: CDR1 MNHEY, CDR2 SVGAGI. V was shortened by 0 bases and J by 4 bases, with 6 bases between the two germline ends. Specimen: PBMCs. The TCR comes from a human donor in good health (CMV status not recorded). Some clones in this sample may be carry-over from other donors' samples. The rearrangement joins TRBV6-5 to TRBJ1-2; D is unclear. CDR3 region: CASSYSGVYGYTF. CDR3 nucleotides: TGTGCCAGCAGTTACTCCGGAGTCTATGGCTACACCTTC.